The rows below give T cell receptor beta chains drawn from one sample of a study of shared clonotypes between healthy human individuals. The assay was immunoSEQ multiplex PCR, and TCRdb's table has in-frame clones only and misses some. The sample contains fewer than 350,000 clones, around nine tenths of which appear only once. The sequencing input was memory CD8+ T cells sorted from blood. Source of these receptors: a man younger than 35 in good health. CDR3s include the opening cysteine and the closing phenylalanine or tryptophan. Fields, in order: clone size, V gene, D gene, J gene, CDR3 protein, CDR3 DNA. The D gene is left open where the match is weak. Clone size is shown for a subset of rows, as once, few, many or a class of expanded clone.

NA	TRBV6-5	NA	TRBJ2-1	CASSYDQGSYNEQFF	TGTGCCAGCAGTTACGACCAGGGATCCTACAATGAGCAGTTCTTC
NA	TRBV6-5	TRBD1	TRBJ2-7	CASSYTGAPDEQYF	TGTGCCAGCAGTTACACAGGGGCCCCGGACGAGCAGTACTTC
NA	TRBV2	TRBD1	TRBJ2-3	CASEGASTDTQYF	TGTGCCTCCGAGGGGGCTAGCACAGATACGCAGTATTTT
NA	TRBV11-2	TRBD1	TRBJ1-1	CASGQGATEAFF	TGTGCCAGCGGACAGGGGGCGACGGAAGCTTTCTTT
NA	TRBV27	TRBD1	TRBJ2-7	CASKMDRGWDEQYF	TGTGCCAGCAAAATGGACAGGGGATGGGACGAGCAGTACTTC
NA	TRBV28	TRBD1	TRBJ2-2	CASISTGGFTGELFF	TGTGCCAGCATATCGACAGGGGGGTTTACCGGGGAGCTGTTTTTT
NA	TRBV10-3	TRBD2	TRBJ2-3	CAISGLAGEVGTDTQYF	TGTGCCATCAGTGGACTAGCGGGAGAGGTTGGCACAGATACGCAGTATTTT
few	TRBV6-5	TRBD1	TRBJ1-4	CASSYVGQDREKLFF	TGTGCCAGCAGTTATGTCGGGCAGGACAGGGAAAAACTGTTTTTT
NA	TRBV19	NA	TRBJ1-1	CASSILTGNTEAFF	TGTGCCAGTAGTATCCTGACAGGGAACACTGAAGCTTTCTTT
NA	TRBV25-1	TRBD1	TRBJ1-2	CASTDDRELYGYTF	TGTGCCAGCACCGATGACAGGGAGCTCTATGGCTACACCTTC
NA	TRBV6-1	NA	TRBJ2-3	CASSGLVAGITDTQYF	TGTGCCAGCAGTGGGCTGGTGGCAGGGATCACAGATACGCAGTATTTT
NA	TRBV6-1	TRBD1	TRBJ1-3	CASRQQGASGNTIYF	TGTGCCAGCAGACAACAGGGGGCCTCTGGAAACACCATATATTTT
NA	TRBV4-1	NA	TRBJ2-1	CASSQDRQGEQFF	TGCGCCAGCAGCCAAGATCGGCAAGGTGAGCAGTTCTTC
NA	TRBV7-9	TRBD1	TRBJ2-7	CASSLIGQGAYEQYF	TGTGCCAGCAGCTTAATAGGACAGGGCGCCTACGAGCAGTACTTC
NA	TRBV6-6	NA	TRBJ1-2	CASSGGRGIYGYTF	TGTGCCAGCAGCGGAGGGAGAGGAATCTATGGCTACACCTTC
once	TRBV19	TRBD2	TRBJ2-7	CASSILAGAEQYF	TGTGCCAGTAGTATTTTAGCGGGCGCCGAGCAGTACTTC
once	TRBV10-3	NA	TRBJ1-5	CAISDGIYSNQPQHF	TGTGCCATCAGTGACGGGATTTATAGCAATCAGCCCCAGCATTTT
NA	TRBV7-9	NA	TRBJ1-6	CASSQSWTVNSPLHF	TGTGCCAGCAGCCAATCTTGGACGGTTAATTCACCCCTCCACTTT
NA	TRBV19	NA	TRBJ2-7	CASSSQGGYYEQYF	TGTGCCAGTAGTTCGCAGGGGGGCTACTACGAGCAGTACTTC
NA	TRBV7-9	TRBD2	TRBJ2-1	CASSLYKLAGASDEQFF	TGTGCCAGCAGCCTATACAAACTAGCGGGAGCTAGTGATGAGCAGTTCTTC
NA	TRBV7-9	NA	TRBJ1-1	CASSPRQEMNTEAFF	TGTGCCAGCAGCCCTAGACAGGAGATGAACACTGAAGCTTTCTTT
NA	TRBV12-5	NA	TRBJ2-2	CASGIWRNGELFF	TGTGCTAGTGGGATTTGGAGAAACGGGGAGCTGTTTTTT
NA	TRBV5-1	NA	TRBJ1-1	CASSLGLRGNTEAFF	TGCGCCAGCAGCTTGGGTCTTCGGGGGAACACTGAAGCTTTCTTT
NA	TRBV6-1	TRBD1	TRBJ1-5	CASSRTGRSNQPQHF	TGTGCCAGCAGCCGGACAGGGCGTAGCAATCAGCCCCAGCATTTT
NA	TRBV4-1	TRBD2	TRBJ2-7	CASSPDGPPGGYEQYF	TGCGCCAGCAGCCCCGACGGGCCCCCGGGGGGATACGAGCAGTACTTC
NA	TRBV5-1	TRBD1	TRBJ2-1	CASSLGQGVRDEQFF	TGCGCCAGCAGCTTGGGTCAGGGGGTCCGGGATGAGCAGTTCTTC
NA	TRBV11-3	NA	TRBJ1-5	CASSLPGLYQPQHF	TGTGCCAGCAGCCTCCCGGGATTGTATCAGCCCCAGCATTTT
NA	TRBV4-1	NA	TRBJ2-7	CASSPVGSYEQYF	TGCGCCAGCAGCCCCGTGGGCTCCTACGAGCAGTACTTC
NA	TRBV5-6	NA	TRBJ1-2	CASSLDGVGYTF	TGTGCCAGCAGCTTGGATGGGGTAGGCTACACCTTC
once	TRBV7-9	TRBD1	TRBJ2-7	CASGGQTYEQYF	TGTGCCAGCGGGGGACAGACCTACGAGCAGTACTTC
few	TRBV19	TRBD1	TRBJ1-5	CASEQGVGNQPQHF	TGTGCCAGCGAACAGGGGGTGGGCAATCAGCCCCAGCATTTT
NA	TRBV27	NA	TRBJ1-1	CASSLLGHLGTEAFF	TGTGCCAGCAGTTTATTGGGACACCTAGGGACTGAAGCTTTCTTT
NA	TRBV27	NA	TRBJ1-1	CASSWAGSNTEAFF	TGTGCCAGCAGTTGGGCGGGCTCGAACACTGAAGCTTTCTTT
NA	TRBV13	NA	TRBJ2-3	CASSLRGGSTDTQYF	TGTGCCAGCAGCCTCAGGGGGGGAAGCACAGATACGCAGTATTTT
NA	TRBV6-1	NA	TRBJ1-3	CASSEYPEASGNTIYF	TGTGCCAGCAGTGAATACCCCGAGGCCTCTGGAAACACCATATATTTT
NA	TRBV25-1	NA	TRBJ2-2	CASSGPVNTGELFF	TGTGCCAGCAGTGGCCCAGTTAACACCGGGGAGCTGTTTTTT
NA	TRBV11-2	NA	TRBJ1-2	CASSPGKGTQRGYTF	TGTGCCAGCAGCCCCGGTAAGGGGACACAACGGGGCTACACCTTC
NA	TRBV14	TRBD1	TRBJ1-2	CASSPRTGAPDYGYTF	TGTGCCAGCAGCCCGCGGACAGGGGCTCCGGACTATGGCTACACCTTC
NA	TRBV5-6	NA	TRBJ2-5	CASSSMTGLETQYF	TGTGCCAGCAGCTCAATGACGGGTTTAGAGACCCAGTACTTC
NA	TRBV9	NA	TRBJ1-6	CASSAVGPPLHF	TGTGCCAGCAGCGCCGTAGGGCCACCCCTCCACTTT
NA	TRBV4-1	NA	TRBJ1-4	CASSPRLGAISEKLFF	TGCGCCAGCAGTCCCAGGCTGGGGGCGATTAGTGAAAAACTGTTTTTT
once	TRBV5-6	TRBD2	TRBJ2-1	CASSLFDPGLAGGSNEQFF	TGTGCCAGCAGCTTGTTCGACCCGGGACTAGCGGGAGGAAGCAATGAGCAGTTCTTC
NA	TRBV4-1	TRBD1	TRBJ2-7	CASSQGGQGVSYEQYF	TGCGCCAGCAGCCAAGGAGGACAGGGGGTCTCCTACGAGCAGTACTTC
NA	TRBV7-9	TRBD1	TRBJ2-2	CASSSSGQDSNTGELFF	TGTGCCAGCAGCTCCTCGGGACAGGATTCGAACACCGGGGAGCTGTTTTTT
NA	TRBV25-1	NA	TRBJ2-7	CASSEFGSSYEQYF	TGTGCCAGCAGTGAATTTGGGTCCTCATACGAGCAGTACTTC
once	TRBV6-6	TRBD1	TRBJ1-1	CASSYLTGRDTEAFF	TGTGCCAGCAGTTACCTGACAGGGAGAGACACTGAAGCTTTCTTT
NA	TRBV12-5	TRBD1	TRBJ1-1	CASGPDRYTEAFF	TGTGCTAGTGGCCCGGACAGGTACACTGAAGCTTTCTTT
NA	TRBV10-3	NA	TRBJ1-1	CAISELGDTEAFF	TGTGCCATCAGTGAACTAGGGGATACTGAAGCTTTCTTT
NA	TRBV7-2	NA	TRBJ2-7	CASSLEMTGGEQYF	TGTGCCAGCAGCTTAGAAATGACCGGCGGCGAGCAGTACTTC
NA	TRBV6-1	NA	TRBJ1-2	CASWTSGSYTF	TGTGCCAGCTGGACCTCAGGGAGCTACACCTTC
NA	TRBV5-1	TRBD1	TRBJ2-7	CASSLGESVTGAYEQYF	TGCGCCAGCAGCTTGGGTGAGAGTGTGACAGGGGCCTACGAGCAGTACTTC
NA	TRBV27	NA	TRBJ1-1	CASSWGLNTKAFF	TGTGCCAGCAGTTGGGGACTGAACACTAAAGCTTTCTTT
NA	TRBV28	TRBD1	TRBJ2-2	CASTILRTGTAGELFF	TGTGCCAGCACCATCCTCAGGACAGGGACGGCCGGGGAGCTGTTTTTT